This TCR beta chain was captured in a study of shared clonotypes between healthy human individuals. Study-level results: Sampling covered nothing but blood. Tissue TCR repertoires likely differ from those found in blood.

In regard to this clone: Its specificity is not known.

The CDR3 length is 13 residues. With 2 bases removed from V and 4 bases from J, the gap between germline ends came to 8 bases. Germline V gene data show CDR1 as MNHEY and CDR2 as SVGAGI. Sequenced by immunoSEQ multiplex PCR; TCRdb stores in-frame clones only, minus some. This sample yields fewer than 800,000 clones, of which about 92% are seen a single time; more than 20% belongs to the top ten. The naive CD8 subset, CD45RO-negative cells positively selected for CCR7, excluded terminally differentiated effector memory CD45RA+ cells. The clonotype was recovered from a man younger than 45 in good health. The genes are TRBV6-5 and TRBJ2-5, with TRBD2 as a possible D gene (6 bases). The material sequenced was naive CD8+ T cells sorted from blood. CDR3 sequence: CASSYRGTETQYF. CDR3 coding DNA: TGTGCCAGCAGTTACCGGGGGACAGAGACCCAGTACTTC.